This T cell receptor (beta chain) came from a study of T-cell reconstitution after alpha-beta-depleted transplantation in children. Study results and caveats: By one year post-transplant, T-cell counts and diversity largely arose from T cells that were newly produced. By about two months after transplant, alpha-beta T cells reportedly arose from several hundred graft clones that had expanded.

This clonotype has only a few counts. What it binds is unknown. This sample's TCRbeta library carried unique molecular identifier barcodes. From the PCR reads, TCRdb called clonotypes with MiXCR, one entry per CDR3 protein. The sample lists some 840,000 distinct CDR3 sequences; under 20% were seen once. This specimen consisted of PBMCs, mostly from graft donor cells, obtained 360 days after TCRalphabeta/CD19-depleted stem cell transplant. The receptor was isolated from a male patient aged 10 to 17 who had a stem cell transplant for acute lymphoblastic leukemia, so the T cells may come from the graft donor.

The CDR3 DNA reads TGTGCCAGCAGCTTACTCTCCACAGACTACGAGCAGTACTTC. The encoded protein is CASSLLSTDYEQYF. The gene calls are TRBV7-8 and TRBJ2-7; D is unclear. The V and J ends lost 2 bases and 3 bases respectively, with 11 bases between them. The CDR3 spans 14 residues. Germline V gives CDR1 SGHVS, CDR2 FQNEAQ.